Presented here are 26 T cell receptor beta chains from one specimen sequenced in a study of blood T cell repertoires in COVID-19. Here immunoSEQ multiplex PCR was the method, and the copy in TCRdb shows in-frame clones only, minus some. The table has about 200,000 clones, almost 90% seen once. Sequencing was done on a sample of peripheral blood. The origin of the receptors is a man aged 18 to 30 with active or convalescent COVID-19.

This clone has a single count. The rearrangement links TRBV24-1 to TRBJ2-1; D unclear. Germline V gene lookup returns CDR1 KGHDR and CDR2 SFDVKD. Trimming took off 0 bases at V and 5 bases at J, with 4 bases between the two ends. The CDR3 extends over 13 amino acids. The CDR3 DNA reads TGTGCCACCAGTGATTTGAACAACAATGAGCAGTTCTTC. Protein sequence: CATSDLNNNEQFF.

This rearrangement joins TRBV2 to TRBJ1-1; a weak D match, TRBD1 (6 bases). Germline V CDR1 and CDR2: SNHLY, FYNNEI. V was shortened by 2 bases and J by 4 bases, with 17 bases between the two germline ends. This CDR3 is 16 amino acids long. The CDR3 DNA sequence: TGTGCCAGCAGTGAACAGGGGTTAGGGGCTGGCACTGAAGCTTTCTTT. It yields the protein CASSEQGLGAGTEAFF. The variable domain in full, completed from reference TRBV2 and TRBJ1-1, reads EPEVTQTPSHQVTQMGQEVILRCVPISNHLYFYWYRQILGQKVEFLVSFYNNEISEKSEIFDDQFSVERPDGSNFTLKIRSTKLEDSAMYFCASSEQGLGAGTEAFFGQGTRLTVV.

The gene calls are TRBV14 and TRBJ2-1; the match to TRBD1 covers 10 bases. Germline CDR1 and CDR2: SGHDN and FVKESK. The V gene end was trimmed by 0 bases and the J gene end by 7 bases; junction bases not matched to a gene: 6. The CDR3 sequence is 16 residues long. DNA for the CDR3: TGTGCCAGCAGCCAAGATGTCGGACAGGGGGTAAATGAGCAGTTCTTC. Protein: CASSQDVGQGVNEQFF. Supplemented by reference TRBV14 and TRBJ2-1, the full variable domain reads EAGVTQFPSHSVIEKGQTVTLRCDPISGHDNLYWYRRVMGKEIKFLLHFVKESKQDESGMPNNRFLAERTGGTYSTLKVQPAELEDSGVYFCASSQDVGQGVNEQFFGPGTRLTVL.

V gene TRBV5-4 combines with J gene TRBJ1-2, with a weak D call TRBD1 (6 bases). V shed 4 bases and J shed 5 bases, with 18 bases lying between them. The CDR3 totals 15 residues. Germline loops: CDR1 SGHNT, CDR2 YYREEE (reference sequence). CDR3 sequence: CASSPQLGQGYGYTF. In DNA form, the CDR3 reads TGTGCCAGCAGCCCTCAGTTAGGGCAGGGGTATGGCTACACCTTC.

The rearrangement links TRBV2 to TRBJ1-2, with 10 bases identical to TRBD1. From germline, CDR1 is SNHLY and CDR2 FYNNEI. J gave up 8 bases and V 3 bases, and 6 bases lay outside the gene matches. This CDR3 comprises 14 residues. The CDR3, as DNA: TGTGCCAGCAGTGAGGGACAGGGGATTGAAGGCTACACCTTC. Protein sequence: CASSEGQGIEGYTF.

This CDR3 reads CASSLYPTSGVREQYF. The CDR3 bases are TGTGCCAGCAGTTTATACCCGACTAGCGGTGTTAGAGAGCAGTACTTC. The V call is TRBV27, the J call TRBJ2-7; TRBD2 matches at 9 bases. V lost 1 base and J lost 7; bases outside the gene matches: 11. This CDR3 is 16 amino acids long. CDR1 MNHEY and CDR2 SMNVEV come from the germline V gene (reference sequence).

J is TRBJ1-2 and V is TRBV7-9; TRBD1 agrees at 8 bases. Germline CDR1 reads SEHNR; CDR2 reads FQNEAQ (reference sequence). V lost 5 bases and J lost 6; bases outside the gene matches: 14. This CDR3 comprises 16 residues. The CDR3 nucleotides are TGTGCCAGCAGCCCCAGGGACAGGCCTCCTAGGGATGGCTACACCTTC. Protein: CASSPRDRPPRDGYTF. The whole variable domain, remainder taken from reference TRBV7-9 and TRBJ1-2, is DTGVSQNPRHKITKRGQNVTFRCDPISEHNRLYWYRQTLGQGPEFLTYFQNEAQLEKSRLLSDRFSAERPKGSFSTLEIQRTEQGDSAMYLCASSPRDRPPRDGYTFGSGTRLTVV.

The chain couples TRBV15 to TRBJ1-2; unclear D gene. V lost 0 bases and J lost 5, with 4 bases in between. CDR1 and CDR2 from the germline V gene are LNHNV and YYDKDF (reference sequence). This CDR3 has 12 residues. CDR3 in DNA: TGTGCCACCAGCAGAGATCAGTATGGCTACACCTTC. Its translation is CATSRDQYGYTF. Complete variable domain (other parts from reference TRBV15 and TRBJ1-2): DAMVIQNPRYQVTQFGKPVTLSCSQTLNHNVMYWYQQKSSQAPKLLFHYYDKDFNNEADTPDNFQSRRPNTSFCFLDIRSPGLGDTAMYLCATSRDQYGYTFGSGTRLTVV.

The chain combines TRBV3-1 (or the pseudogene TRBV3-2) with TRBJ2-3; the D is unclear. Germline loops: CDR1 LGHDT, CDR2 YNNKEL (reference sequence). CDR3 length: 13 residues. Trimming left V 3 bases short and J 5 bases short, with 9 bases between. Here the CDR3 DNA reads TGTGCCAGCAGCCAGGCCGGCGGAGATACGCAGTATTTT. It is translated as CASSQAGGDTQYF.

V gene TRBV7-2 combines with J gene TRBJ2-7; TRBD1 matches 7 bases. Germline assignment: CDR1 SGHTA and CDR2 FQGNSA. The CDR3 extends over 16 amino acids. V trimming: 4 bases; J trimming: 4 bases; junction bases outside the gene matches: 13. The CDR3 DNA reads as TGTGCCAGCAGCTCACACGTAGGGGGCGCGGGTTACGAGCAGTACTTC. It specifies CASSSHVGGAGYEQYF.

The V and J genes are TRBV19 and TRBJ1-1, with TRBD1 matching over 9 bases. V dropped 5 bases and J dropped 2; count of bases not matched to a gene: 9. The CDR3 sequence is 16 residues long. CDR1 and CDR2 from the germline V gene are LNHDA and SQIVND (reference sequence). The CDR3 bases are TGTGCCAGTAGTCCACGGGACAGGGTAGGAAACACTGAAGCTTTCTTT. This encodes CASSPRDRVGNTEAFF.

V usage is TRBV14 and J usage is TRBJ2-1; D is perhaps TRBD2 (5 bases). Germline values: CDR1 SGHDN, CDR2 FVKESK. V was cut by 4 bases and J by 5 bases, with 18 bases left in between. This CDR3 region has 16 residues. The CDR3 sequence: CASSRYRDRNHNEQFF. The CDR3 DNA is TGTGCCAGCAGCCGTTACCGGGATAGGAACCACAATGAGCAGTTCTTC.

The chain is built from TRBV7-2 and TRBJ2-3; D might be TRBD2 (6 bases). Germline lookup yields CDR1 SGHTA and CDR2 FQGNSA. Between the trimmed V and J ends, which lost 0 bases and 2 bases, there was a span of 9 bases. This CDR3 region has 15 residues. For the CDR3, the DNA is TGTGCCAGCAGCTTAGCCGGGAGCCCCACAGATACGCAGTATTTT. Its protein is CASSLAGSPTDTQYF.

The genes are TRBV3-1 (or the pseudogene TRBV3-2) and TRBJ1-4, with D uncertain. The CDR3 is made up of 16 amino acids. Per germline, CDR1 LGHDT and CDR2 YNNKEL (reference sequence). V was pared by 0 bases and J by 0 bases, with 8 bases between. The CDR3 spells CASSQEDGATNEKLFF. In DNA, the CDR3 is TGTGCCAGCAGCCAAGAAGACGGGGCAACTAATGAAAAACTGTTTTTT.

The chain is built from TRBV7-3 and TRBJ1-6; D gene uncertain. Germline V gene data show CDR1 as SGHTA and CDR2 as FQGTGA. V lost 1 base, J lost 11 bases, and 9 bases lay in between. CDR3 length: 13 amino acids. In DNA form, the CDR3 reads TGTGCCAGCAGCTTAAGTTACTCCACACCCCTCCACTTT. As protein: CASSLSYSTPLHF.

This clone was seen only once. The chain couples TRBV6-6 to TRBJ1-6; 11 bases map to TRBD1. The V and J ends lost 7 bases and 8 bases, in that order; junction bases with no gene match: 1. This CDR3 is built from 13 residues. The germline CDR1 and CDR2 sequences are MNHNY and SVGAGI (reference sequence). CDR3 residues: CASTGQGDSPLHF. The DNA for the CDR3 is TGTGCCAGCACGGGACAGGGGGATTCACCCCTCCACTTT.

This clone has at least ten counts. In the same sample, other DNA sequences code for this CDR3. V usage is TRBV3-1 (or the pseudogene TRBV3-2) and J usage is TRBJ1-5; D call uncertain. The ends were cut back, 2 bases at V and 4 bases at J, with 3 bases in the middle. This CDR3 contains 12 residues. Germline assignment: CDR1 LGHDT and CDR2 YNNKEL (reference sequence). The DNA of the CDR3 is TGTGCCAGCAGCCAACAAAATCAGCCCCAGCATTTT. This gives the protein CASSQQNQPQHF.

The chain joins TRBV30 to TRBJ2-5, with 11 bases matching TRBD2. Germline loops: CDR1 GTSNPN, CDR2 SVGIG (reference sequence). The CDR3 has 13 amino acids. Unmatched junction bases numbered 5, after V lost 4 bases and J lost 7 bases. The CDR3 protein is CAWNPLAGGTQYF. For the CDR3, the DNA is TGTGCCTGGAACCCTCTAGCGGGAGGGACCCAGTACTTC.

V is TRBV6-5 and J is TRBJ1-4; D gene unclear. The CDR3 spans 13 residues. In germline, CDR1 is MNHEY, CDR2 SVGAGI. Between the trimmed V and J ends, which lost 4 bases and 8 bases, there was a span of 11 bases. CDR3 sequence: CASSSSSVEKLFF. Here the CDR3 DNA reads TGTGCCAGCAGTTCTTCTTCAGTGGAAAAACTGTTTTTT.

The gene calls are TRBV3-1 (or the pseudogene TRBV3-2) and TRBJ1-2; D not certain. Germline CDR1 and CDR2: LGHDT and YNNKEL (reference sequence). V lost 4 bases to trimming and J lost 7 bases, with 7 bases between them. The CDR3 length is 11 residues. The CDR3 nucleotides are TGTGCCAGCAGCCGAGTCGGTGGCTACACCTTC. Translated, it gives CASSRVGGYTF.

This sequence joins TRBV2 and TRBJ2-3, with 14 bases identical to TRBD2. J was trimmed by 6 bases and V by 1 base; bases with no gene match: 0. The CDR3 is 15 amino acids. Germline lookup yields CDR1 SNHLY and CDR2 FYNNEI. As DNA, the CDR3 is TGTGCCAGCAGTGAAGGACTAGCGGGGGGGGATACGCAGTATTTT. It yields the protein CASSEGLAGGDTQYF.

The V and J genes are TRBV4-1 and TRBJ2-3; 10 positions agree with TRBD1. Trimming removed 4 bases from V and 2 bases from J; junction bases left unmatched: 9. The CDR3 contains 17 residues. Germline CDR1 MGHRA, CDR2 YSYEKL. This CDR3 reads CASSLRGDRGTTDTQYF. Written as DNA, the CDR3 is TGCGCCAGCAGCCTCCGAGGGGACAGGGGCACCACAGATACGCAGTATTTT.

The rearrangement links TRBV11-3 to TRBJ2-7; TRBD1 agrees at 8 bases. The CDR3 is 13 residues long. Unmatched junction bases numbered 7, after V lost 5 bases and J lost 7 bases. CDR1 and CDR2 from the germline V gene are SGHNT and YENEEA. The CDR3, as DNA: TGTGCCAGCAGCCTCATGACAGGGGCAGAGCAGTACTTC. This codes for CASSLMTGAEQYF.

This chain connects TRBV25-1 to TRBJ1-2, with D possibly being TRBD1 (6 bases). The germline V and J ends were trimmed by 4 bases and 4 bases, with 13 bases remaining between them. CDR1 MGHDK and CDR2 SYGVNS come from the germline V gene. The CDR3 has 14 residues. The CDR3 nucleotides are TGTGCCAGCAGTGCGAGGGGGGGAAGCTATGGCTACACCTTC. As protein: CASSARGGSYGYTF.

The chain recombines TRBV2 with TRBJ1-2; D might be TRBD1 (6 bases). CDR1 and CDR2 (germline): SNHLY, FYNNEI. The CDR3 loop spans 14 amino acids. Trimming took 2 bases from V and 6 from J, leaving 13 bases between them. CDR3 nucleotide sequence: TGTGCCAGCAGTGAATGGGGCAGGGGTGATGGCTACACCTTC. It specifies CASSEWGRGDGYTF. Complete variable domain (other parts from reference TRBV2 and TRBJ1-2): EPEVTQTPSHQVTQMGQEVILRCVPISNHLYFYWYRQILGQKVEFLVSFYNNEISEKSEIFDDQFSVERPDGSNFTLKIRSTKLEDSAMYFCASSEWGRGDGYTFGSGTRLTVV.

The chain combines TRBV5-4 with TRBJ1-2, with D possibly being TRBD1 (5 bases). The germline gives CDR1 SGHNT, CDR2 YYREEE (reference sequence). V lost 3 bases to trimming and J lost 3 bases, with 12 bases between them. The CDR3 is 14 amino acids. The CDR3: CASSSPRGDYGYTF. The CDR3 DNA reads TGTGCCAGCAGCTCCCCTCGGGGGGACTATGGCTACACCTTC. The variable domain in full, completed from reference TRBV5-4 and TRBJ1-2, reads ETGVTQSPTHLIKTRGQQVTLRCSSQSGHNTVSWYQQALGQGPQFIFQYYREEENGRGNFPPRFSGLQFPNYSSELNVNALELDDSALYLCASSSPRGDYGYTFGSGTRLTVV.